This paragraph covers one T cell receptor beta chain sequence. The antigen remains unidentified. This CDR3 is 17 amino acids long. CDR1 and CDR2 from the germline V gene are SGHRS and YFSETQ. Trimming took off 2 bases at V and 0 bases at J, with 15 bases between the two ends. There was relapse after autologous stem cell transplantation in every patient, and there was variation in brentuximab vedotin exposure. These data belong to a study of PD-1 blockade in classical Hodgkin lymphoma. The wider study: Each patient was given nivolumab 3 mg/kg through a vein every 2 weeks. Findings of the study overall: Significant TCR diversity gains by C4D1 occurred in CD4+ but not CD8+ cells.

Some clones are missing from TCRdb's copy, which holds only in-frame ones; the method was immunoSEQ multiplex PCR. The repertoire includes some 23,000 clones, about 71% of them detected once, and approximately 15% sits in the top ten. This clonotype originated in a human donor with classical Hodgkin lymphoma. V is TRBV5-1 and J is TRBJ1-3; a weak D match, TRBD1 (5 bases). This specimen was peripheral blood mononuclear cells (PBMCs), taken at baseline. CDR3 sequence reads: CASSLSPLGASGNTIYF. In nucleotides, the CDR3 is TGCGCCAGCAGCTTATCCCCCCTCGGGGCCTCTGGAAACACCATATATTTT.